This T cell receptor (beta chain) came from a study of response to subunit inactivated influenza vaccine. MiXCR, applied by TCRdb to the RT-PCR reads, yields one record per CDR3 protein. The table includes fewer than 650,000 distinct CDR3 sequences, 10% to 15% detected once. General study findings and limits: Authors suggested seasonal influenza vaccinations each recruit few new T cells.

This clonotype was seen more than once but under ten times. What it binds is not known. This specimen was PBMCs from blood, taken roughly 6 weeks after vaccination. The TCR sequence derives from a man between 50 and 59 years old who received an inactivated influenza vaccine.

The CDR3 sequence: CASSYTRQGSSTDTQYF. In nucleotides, the CDR3 is TGTGCCAGCAGTTACACCAGACAGGGGTCCTCGACAGATACGCAGTATTTT. The chain links TRBV6-5 to TRBJ2-3, with 8 positions matching TRBD1. Germline assignment: CDR1 MNHEY and CDR2 SVGAGI. The J segment lost 3 bases and the V segment lost 2 bases, leaving 10 bases of the junction unmatched. The CDR3 covers 17 residues.